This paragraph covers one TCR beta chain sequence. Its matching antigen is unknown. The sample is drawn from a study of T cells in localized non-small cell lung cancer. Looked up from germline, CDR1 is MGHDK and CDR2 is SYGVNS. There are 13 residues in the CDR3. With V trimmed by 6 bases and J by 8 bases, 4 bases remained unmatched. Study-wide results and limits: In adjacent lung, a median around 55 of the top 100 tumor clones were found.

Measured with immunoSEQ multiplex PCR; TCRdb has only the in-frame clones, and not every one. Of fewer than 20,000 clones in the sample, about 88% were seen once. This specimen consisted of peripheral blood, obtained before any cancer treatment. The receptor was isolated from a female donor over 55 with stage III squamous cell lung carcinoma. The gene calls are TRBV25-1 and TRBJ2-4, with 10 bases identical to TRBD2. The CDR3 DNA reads TGTGCCAGCAGCCCTAGCGGGAGTGACATTCAGTACTTC. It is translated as CASSPSGSDIQYF.